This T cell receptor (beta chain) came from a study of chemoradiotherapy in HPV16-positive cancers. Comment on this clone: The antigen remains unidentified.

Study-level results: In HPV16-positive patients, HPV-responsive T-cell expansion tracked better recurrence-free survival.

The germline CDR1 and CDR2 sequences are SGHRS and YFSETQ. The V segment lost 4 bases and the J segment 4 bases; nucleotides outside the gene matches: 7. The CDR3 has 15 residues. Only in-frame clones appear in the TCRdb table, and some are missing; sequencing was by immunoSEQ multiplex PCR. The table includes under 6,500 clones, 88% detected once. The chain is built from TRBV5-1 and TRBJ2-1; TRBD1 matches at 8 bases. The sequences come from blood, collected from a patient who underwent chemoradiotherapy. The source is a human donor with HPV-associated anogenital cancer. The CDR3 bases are TGCGCCAGCAGCACTGGTCAGGGGGCATACAATGAGCAGTTCTTC. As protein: CASSTGQGAYNEQFF. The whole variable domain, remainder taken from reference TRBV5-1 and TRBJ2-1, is KAGVTQTPRYLIKTRGQQVTLSCSPISGHRSVSWYQQTPGQGLQFLFEYFSETQRNKGNFPGRFSGRQFSNSRSEMNVSTLELGDSALYLCASSTGQGAYNEQFFGPGTRLTVL.